Included here is one T cell receptor beta chain sequence, with context. The antigen is undetermined. The junction does not match germline at one end; this may be a read error. The CDR3 is made up of 16 amino acids. The germline V gene encodes CDR1 SSHAT and CDR2 FNYEAQ (reference sequence). This sample was taken from a study of cytomegalovirus exposure and HLA in healthy donors. Findings and caveats of the study: A link between a missense DCLRE1C variant and TCR beta V- and J-gene trimming emerged from a later analysis. Later on, analysis showed that most CMV-associated TCR beta chains appeared to be HLA-restricted.

The PCR was carried out with 60 Vbeta primers and 13 Jbeta primers. Method: immunoSEQ multiplex PCR; TCRdb's copy keeps in-frame clones and lacks some. The sample totals 45,000 to 60,000 clones. Material: PBMCs. The clonotype originates from a male donor in good health and CMV-seronegative. The rearrangement links TRBV7-7 to TRBJ2-2; TRBD1 matches 8 bases. Here the CDR3 reads CASSNLDRVNTGELFF. DNA for the CDR3: TGTGCTAGCAGCAACCTGGACAGGGTGAACACCGGGGAGCTGTTTTTT.